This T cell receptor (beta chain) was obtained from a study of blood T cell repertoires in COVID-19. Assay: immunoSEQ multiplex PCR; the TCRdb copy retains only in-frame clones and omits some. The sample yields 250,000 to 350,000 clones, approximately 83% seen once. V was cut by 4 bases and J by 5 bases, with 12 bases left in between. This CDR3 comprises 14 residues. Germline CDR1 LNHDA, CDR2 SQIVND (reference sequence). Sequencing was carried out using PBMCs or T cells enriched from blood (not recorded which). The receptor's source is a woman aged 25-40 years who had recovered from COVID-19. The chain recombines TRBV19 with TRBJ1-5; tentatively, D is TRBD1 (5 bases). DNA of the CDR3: TGTGCCAGTAGTAGGGCAGGGCCCCATCAGCCCCAGCATTTT. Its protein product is CASSRAGPHQPQHF.